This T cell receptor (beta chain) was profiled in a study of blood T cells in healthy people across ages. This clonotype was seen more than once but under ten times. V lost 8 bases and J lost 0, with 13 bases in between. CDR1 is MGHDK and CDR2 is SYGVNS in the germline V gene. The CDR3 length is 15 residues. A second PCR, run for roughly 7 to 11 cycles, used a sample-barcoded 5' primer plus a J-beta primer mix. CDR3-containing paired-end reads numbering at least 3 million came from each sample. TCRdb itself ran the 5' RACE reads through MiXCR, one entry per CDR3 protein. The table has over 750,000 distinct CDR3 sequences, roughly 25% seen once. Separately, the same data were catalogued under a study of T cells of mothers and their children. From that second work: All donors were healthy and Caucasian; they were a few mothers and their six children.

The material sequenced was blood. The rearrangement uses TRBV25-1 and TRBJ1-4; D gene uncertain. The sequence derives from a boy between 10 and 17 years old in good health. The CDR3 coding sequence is TGTGCCAGCGGCGTCGCGAGGGCAACTAATGAAAAACTGTTTTTT. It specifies CASGVARATNEKLFF. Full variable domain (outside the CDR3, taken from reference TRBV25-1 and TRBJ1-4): EADIYQTPRYLVIGTGKKITLECSQTMGHDKMYWYQQDPGMELHLIHYSYGVNSTEKGDLSSESTVSRIRTEHFPLTLESARPSHTSQYLCASGVARATNEKLFFGSGTQLSVL.